The 32 T cell receptor beta chains below were found in one sample sequenced in a study of vaccination effects on CD4 cells after COVID-19. Cells that had been cultured for 10 days were the source of isolated CD4+ T cells. Measured with immunoSEQ multiplex PCR; TCRdb has only the in-frame clones, and not every one. In the table there are 37,000 or so clones, approximately 67% of which are singletons. No antigen has been assigned to these receptors. The specimen comprised CD4+ T cells from PBMCs cultured without peptide, sampled before COVID-19 vaccination. The receptors were sampled from a human donor who received a COVID-19 vaccine.

The chain links TRBV5-1 to TRBJ1-5; 7 bases are a match to TRBD1. The CDR3 sequence is 14 residues long. V trimming: 4 bases; J trimming: 3 bases; junction bases outside the gene matches: 4. In germline, CDR1 is SGHRS, CDR2 YFSETQ. The CDR3 loop reads CASSQGGINQPQHF. CDR3 DNA: TGCGCCAGCAGCCAGGGGGGGATCAATCAGCCCCAGCATTTT.

The V and J genes are TRBV6-2 or TRBV6-3 and TRBJ1-5; possible D gene TRBD1, 5 bases. The V end was cut by 5 bases, the J end by 3 bases, with 8 bases between. The CDR3 spans 13 residues. The germline V gene encodes CDR1 MNHEY and CDR2 SVGEGT. The DNA of the CDR3 is TGTGCCAGCAGTCAAGGGGCCAATCAGCCCCAGCATTTT. It is translated as CASSQGANQPQHF.

J is TRBJ2-6 and V is TRBV6-4; D unclear. Germline V lookup: CDR1 MRHNA, CDR2 SNTAGT. The CDR3 is made up of 15 amino acids. V gave up 2 bases and J gave up 0 bases, with 5 bases separating them. CDR3 nucleotides: TGTGCCAGCAGTGACAGGAGCTCTGGGGCCAACGTCCTGACTTTC. It is translated as CASSDRSSGANVLTF.

This clone was seen only a few times. The chain links TRBV14 to TRBJ1-2; no clear D. Looked up from germline, CDR1 is SGHDN and CDR2 is FVKESK. This CDR3 has 16 amino acids. V dropped 4 bases and J dropped 4 bases, with 19 bases sitting between them. The CDR3 region is CASSPRVLRRGYGYTF. CDR3 DNA: TGTGCCAGCAGCCCTCGGGTCCTTCGAAGAGGCTATGGCTACACCTTC.

The V gene is TRBV6-5, the J gene TRBJ1-2; D is uncertain. The CDR3 length is 15 residues. Germline V lookup: CDR1 MNHEY, CDR2 SVGAGI. Deletions cut 5 bases from V and 3 bases from J, with 16 bases between. The CDR3 coding sequence is TGTGCCAGCAGTAGGACGGGGAGTGTGGACTATGGCTACACCTTC. It yields the protein CASSRTGSVDYGYTF.

This clone was seen a single time. This sequence joins TRBV3-1 (or the pseudogene TRBV3-2) and TRBJ1-2; D perhaps matches TRBD1 (6 bases). This CDR3 contains 14 residues. Trimming left V 9 bases short and J 4 bases short, with 18 bases between. Germline-derived CDR1 and CDR2 are LGHDT and YNNKEL (reference sequence). CDR3 coding DNA: TGTGCCAGTTGGGGGCAGGGAGAGGCCTATGGCTACACCTTC. It is translated as CASWGQGEAYGYTF.

The CDR3 is CASSSAGTGEKLFF. CDR3 sequence (DNA): TGTGCCAGCAGTTCTGCCGGGACAGGGGAAAAACTGTTTTTT. V is TRBV27 and J is TRBJ1-4; 9 bases align to TRBD1. In germline, CDR1 is MNHEY, CDR2 SMNVEV (reference sequence). The CDR3 totals 14 residues. V dropped 4 bases and J dropped 8; count of bases not matched to a gene: 5.

This clone was seen more than once but under ten times. The chain employs TRBV7-2 and TRBJ2-5; D gene uncertain. V was shortened by 8 bases and J by 8 bases, with 15 bases between the two germline ends. Germline V gene data show CDR1 as SGHTA and CDR2 as FQGNSA. This CDR3 is built from 12 residues. Here the CDR3 DNA reads TGTGCCAGCTCCTCCCTGAAAGTAACCCAGTACTTC. Amino acid sequence: CASSSLKVTQYF.

This clone was detected only a few times. The CDR3 loop reads CASSDGLAGGNEQFF. CDR3 DNA: TGTGCCAGCAGTGACGGACTAGCGGGCGGCAATGAGCAGTTCTTC. The chain uses TRBV6-4 and TRBJ2-1; 11 nucleotides align to TRBD2. This CDR3 is 15 amino acids long. Trimming took 2 bases from V and 6 from J; bases not matched to a gene: 3. Germline V lookup: CDR1 MRHNA, CDR2 SNTAGT.

The sample holds a few counts of this clone. The chain employs TRBV5-4 and TRBJ2-5, with 13 bases that match TRBD2. The CDR3 totals 16 residues. CDR1 and CDR2 from the germline V gene are SGHNT and YYREEE (reference sequence). The V segment lost 3 bases and the J segment 4 bases; nucleotides outside the gene matches: 6. In DNA form, the CDR3 reads TGTGCCAGCAGCTCTCCGGGACTAGCGGGGCGAGAGACCCAGTACTTC. Translation: CASSSPGLAGRETQYF.

The V and J genes are TRBV7-9 and TRBJ2-3; a possible D gene is TRBD2 (6 bases). Trimming shortened V by 2 bases and J by 6 bases, and 18 bases separated the two germline ends. This CDR3 contains 16 residues. Germline CDR1 reads SEHNR; CDR2 reads FQNEAQ (reference sequence). The DNA for the CDR3 is TGTGCCAGCAGCTTAATCTCCAGCGGGCGAACGGATACGCAGTATTTT. Protein: CASSLISSGRTDTQYF. Drawing the rest from reference TRBV7-9 and TRBJ2-3, the complete variable domain is DTGVSQNPRHKITKRGQNVTFRCDPISEHNRLYWYRQTLGQGPEFLTYFQNEAQLEKSRLLSDRFSAERPKGSFSTLEIQRTEQGDSAMYLCASSLISSGRTDTQYFGPGTRLTVL.

V and J are TRBV29-1 and TRBJ2-3; D call uncertain. Trimming took off 6 bases at V and 0 bases at J, with 13 bases between the two ends. Germline values: CDR1 SQVTM, CDR2 ANQGSEA. The length of the CDR3 is 14 residues. The CDR3 DNA reads as TGCAGCGTCCCTGGTTACTTGAGCACAGATACGCAGTATTTT. It codes for CSVPGYLSTDTQYF.

The CDR3 DNA reads TGTGCCAGCAGGCGGACTACCGCCTACGAGCAGTACTTC. Translation: CASRRTTAYEQYF. The rearrangement uses TRBV2 and TRBJ2-7; D is possibly TRBD2 (6 bases). The CDR3 is 13 residues long. Germline V CDR1 and CDR2: SNHLY, FYNNEI. The V and J ends lost 6 bases and 2 bases respectively, with 11 bases between them. The variable domain in full, with the rest retrieved from reference TRBV2 and TRBJ2-7, is EPEVTQTPSHQVTQMGQEVILRCVPISNHLYFYWYRQILGQKVEFLVSFYNNEISEKSEIFDDQFSVERPDGSNFTLKIRSTKLEDSAMYFCASRRTTAYEQYFGPGTRLTVT.

The chain combines TRBV28 with TRBJ1-2; possibly TRBD1 for D (5 bases). This CDR3 region has 12 residues. The V end was cut by 3 bases, the J end by 4 bases, with 6 bases between. Germline CDR1 MDHEN, CDR2 SYDVKM. The CDR3 nucleotides are TGTGCCAGCAGTTTGCAGGGCTATGGCTACACCTTC. Amino acid sequence: CASSLQGYGYTF.

The chain links TRBV6-5 to TRBJ1-2; TRBD1 might be the D (6 bases). The V and J ends lost 0 bases and 4 bases respectively, with 12 bases between them. CDR1 is MNHEY and CDR2 is SVGAGI in the germline V gene. The CDR3 contains 15 residues. CDR3 sequence: CASSYSGGGLYGYTF. CDR3 sequence (DNA): TGTGCCAGCAGTTACTCAGGGGGGGGGCTCTATGGCTACACCTTC.

This clone qualifies as medium-sized. The rearrangement uses TRBV2 and TRBJ2-1, with TRBD2 matching over 11 bases. In germline, CDR1 is SNHLY, CDR2 FYNNEI. V lost 4 bases, J lost 15 bases, and 14 bases stayed unmatched. CDR3 length: 15 residues. CDR3: CASSGLAGGRSSGFF. DNA for the CDR3: TGTGCCAGCAGTGGATTAGCGGGAGGGCGGTCTTCTGGGTTCTTC.

The chain recombines TRBV19 with TRBJ1-4; D is uncertain. CDR1 LNHDA and CDR2 SQIVND come from the germline V gene (reference sequence). The CDR3 totals 15 residues. Trimming stripped 4 bases from V and 0 bases from J, with 9 bases between. The CDR3 nucleotides read TGTGCCAGTAGTACTCAGGCCGCAACTAATGAAAAACTGTTTTTT. Its protein is CASSTQAATNEKLFF.

V usage is TRBV2 and J usage is TRBJ2-1; TRBD2 agrees at 11 bases. The CDR3 length is 17 residues. Losses at the gene ends were 2 bases for V and 7 bases for J; bases not matched to a gene: 10. The V gene's germline CDR1 is SNHLY and CDR2 FYNNEI. The CDR3, as DNA: TGTGCCAGCAGTGAACGAGTAGCGGGGGGGCCGAGGAATGAGCAGTTCTTC. Residues: CASSERVAGGPRNEQFF.

This clone is classed as medium-sized. Here the CDR3 DNA reads TGCGCCAGCCAGTCGCAGGGGTCCAGGCGCACTGAAGCTTTCTTT. Translation: CASQSQGSRRTEAFF. The chain couples TRBV4-1 to TRBJ1-1, with a tentative D call TRBD1 (6 bases). This CDR3 has 15 amino acids. Germline CDR1 reads MGHRA; CDR2 reads YSYEKL. V was trimmed by 8 bases and J by 4 bases, leaving 20 bases between them.

This rearrangement joins TRBV10-2 to TRBJ2-1; D unclear. CDR3 length: 12 amino acids. Germline lookup yields CDR1 WSHSY and CDR2 SAAADI. Trimming removed 7 bases at V and 6 bases at J, with 10 bases between. This CDR3 is CASKSSGNEQFF. For the CDR3, the DNA is TGCGCCAGCAAAAGTAGTGGCAATGAGCAGTTCTTC.

The table lists this clone with a few counts. The V and J genes are TRBV3-1 (or the pseudogene TRBV3-2) and TRBJ1-3; a possible D gene is TRBD1 (5 bases). The CDR3 has 15 amino acids. V gave up 4 bases and J gave up 2 bases, with 12 bases separating them. The germline CDR1 and CDR2 sequences are LGHDT and YNNKEL (reference sequence). CDR3 in amino acids: CASSRLVGAGNTIYF. The CDR3 DNA follows: TGTGCCAGCAGCCGCCTAGTAGGGGCTGGAAACACCATATATTTT.

Here the CDR3 reads CASGPSGFTGANVLTF. DNA for the CDR3: TGTGCCAGTGGCCCCAGCGGGTTCACTGGGGCCAACGTCCTGACTTTC. This chain joins TRBV19 and TRBJ2-6, with D possibly matching TRBD2 (6 bases). This CDR3 is 16 amino acids long. Trimming took 8 bases from V and 2 from J, leaving 16 bases between them. From germline, CDR1 is LNHDA and CDR2 SQIVND (reference sequence). Together with reference TRBV19 and TRBJ2-6, the CDR3 gives the full variable domain: DGGITQSPKYLFRKEGQNVTLSCEQNLNHDAMYWYRQDPGQGLRLIYYSQIVNDFQKGDIAEGYSVSREKKESFPLTVTSAQKNPTAFYLCASGPSGFTGANVLTFGAGSRLTVL.

The V gene is TRBV5-1, the J gene TRBJ2-3; 9 bases are shared with TRBD2. The CDR3 runs to 14 residues. Germline V gene lookup returns CDR1 SGHRS and CDR2 YFSETQ. The trim removed 7 bases at V and 1 base at J, leaving 4 bases unmatched. This CDR3 reads CASGSGGRTDTQYF. The DNA of the CDR3 is TGCGCCAGCGGTAGCGGGGGCCGCACAGATACGCAGTATTTT.

This chain uses TRBV28 with TRBJ2-3; maybe TRBD1 (5 bases). The germline gives CDR1 MDHEN, CDR2 SYDVKM. V lost 8 bases, J lost 3 bases, and 15 bases lay in between. The CDR3 spans 14 residues. The DNA for the CDR3 is TGTGCCAGCCAACTGGGGCGGAAGACAGATACGCAGTATTTT. The encoded protein is CASQLGRKTDTQYF.

This chain uses TRBV12-3 or TRBV12-4 with TRBJ2-7; weak D call: TRBD1 (6 bases). The V end was cut by 5 bases, the J end by 6 bases, with 11 bases between. The CDR3 contains 12 residues. CDR3 sequence: CASSGTGTEQYF. CDR3 bases: TGTGCCAGCAGTGGAACAGGGACCGAGCAGTACTTC.

The chain joins TRBV7-9 to TRBJ2-7, with a possible D match to TRBD1 (6 bases). V lost 1 base and J lost 1, with 11 bases in between. The CDR3 consists of 15 residues. Germline V gene lookup returns CDR1 SEHNR and CDR2 FQNEAQ (reference sequence). In nucleotides, the CDR3 is TGTGCCAGCAGCTTAGTCCCGGGACATTCCTACGAGCAGTACTTC. This encodes CASSLVPGHSYEQYF.

V gene TRBV23-1 combines with J gene TRBJ2-7; 8 bases align to TRBD1. TRBV23-1 is identified as an open reading frame with a role that is uncertain. V was clipped by 1 base and J by 2 bases; unmatched bases: 4. This CDR3 is built from 15 residues. The DNA of the CDR3 is TGCGCCAGCAGTCAATGGGACAGGTCGACCTACGAGCAGTACTTC. Residues: CASSQWDRSTYEQYF.

This chain joins TRBV10-2 and TRBJ2-5; no clear D gene. The CDR3 spans 17 residues. The V and J ends lost 6 bases and 2 bases respectively, with 22 bases between them. CDR1 WSHSY and CDR2 SAAADI come from the germline V gene. CDR3 nucleotides: TGCGCCAGCAGCGACTCCGTGCGAGGTCCTTTACAAGAGACCCAGTACTTC. This gives the protein CASSDSVRGPLQETQYF.

V gene TRBV7-8 combines with J gene TRBJ2-1; 9 nucleotides line up with TRBD2. Germline loops: CDR1 SGHVS, CDR2 FQNEAQ. Unmatched junction bases numbered 8, after V lost 4 bases and J lost 7 bases. The CDR3 sequence is 15 residues long. The CDR3 region has the DNA TGTGCCAGCAGCTCGTTTGGCGGGGGGGCAAATGAGCAGTTCTTC. Translating it yields CASSSFGGGANEQFF.

This clone came up a few times. The rearrangement joins TRBV10-1 to TRBJ1-2; 7 bases are shared with TRBD1. Germline V gene lookup returns CDR1 WNHNN and CDR2 SYGVQD (reference sequence). The J segment lost 4 bases and the V segment lost 4 bases, leaving 12 bases of the junction unmatched. The CDR3 loop spans 16 amino acids. Written as DNA, the CDR3 is TGCGCCAGCAGTGGTCCGAAACTGGGACAGATCTATGGCTACACCTTC. This encodes CASSGPKLGQIYGYTF.

The chain couples TRBV5-1 to TRBJ2-5, with 7 bases matching TRBD2. This CDR3 is built from 13 residues. J gave up 4 bases and V 4 bases, and 4 bases lay outside the gene matches. CDR1 SGHRS and CDR2 YFSETQ come from the germline V gene. The CDR3 nucleotides read TGCGCCAGCAGCCTTGGACTAGGAGAGACCCAGTACTTC. Protein: CASSLGLGETQYF.

This rearrangement joins TRBV30 to TRBJ1-1; 8 bases are a match to TRBD1. This CDR3 spans 14 amino acids. The J segment lost 4 bases and the V segment lost 2 bases, leaving 6 bases of the junction unmatched. CDR1 GTSNPN and CDR2 SVGIG come from the germline V gene (reference sequence). CDR3 nucleotide sequence: TGTGCCTGGAGTCCAACAGGGGGTGTCACTGAAGCTTTCTTT. Residues: CAWSPTGGVTEAFF.